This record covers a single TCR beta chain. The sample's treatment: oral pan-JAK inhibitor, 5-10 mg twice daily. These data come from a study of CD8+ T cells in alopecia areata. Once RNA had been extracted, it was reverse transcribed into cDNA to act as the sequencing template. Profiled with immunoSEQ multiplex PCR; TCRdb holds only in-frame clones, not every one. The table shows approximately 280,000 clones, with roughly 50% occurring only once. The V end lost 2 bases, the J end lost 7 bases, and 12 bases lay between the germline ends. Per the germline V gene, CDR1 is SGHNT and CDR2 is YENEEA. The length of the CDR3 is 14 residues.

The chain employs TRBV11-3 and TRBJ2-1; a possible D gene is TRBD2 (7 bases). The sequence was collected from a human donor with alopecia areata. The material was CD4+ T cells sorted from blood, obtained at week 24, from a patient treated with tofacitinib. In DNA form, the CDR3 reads TGTGCCAGCAGCTTAATTCGGGGGGCGAATGAGCAGTTCTTC. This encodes CASSLIRGANEQFF.